This T cell receptor (beta chain) was sequenced during a study of T cells in Graves' hyperthyroidism and ophthalmopathy. Study details: Peripheral blood samples were taken at initial diagnosis, prior to any treatment. Study-wide results and caveats: The model foresaw ophthalmopathy a median approximately 6.1 months prior to onset.

There were TCR beta CDR3 regions amplified from RNA transcripts. HTBI primers were used for first-round RT-PCR of the TCR CDR3. TCRdb independently ran MiXCR on the multiplex PCR reads; one entry per CDR3 protein. Seen here are under 400,000 distinct CDR3 sequences, approximately 22% observed once, and the top ten hold around half. The authors deemed Graves' hyperthyroidism stable absent ophthalmopathy progression within 18 months. A remark on this clonotype: The antigen is unknown.

The CDR3 loop spans 14 amino acids. The V gene's germline CDR1 is LGHDT and CDR2 YNNKEL (reference sequence). The chain combines TRBV3-1 with TRBJ2-5; D is ambiguous. Near its end, the DNA agrees better with TRBJ2-1, so the J call may be wrong. This clonotype was sampled from a woman between 50 and 59 years old with Graves' hyperthyroidism. The sequencing sample was made of blood. Here the CDR3 DNA reads TGTGCCAGCAGCCAAGAACACGAACAAGAGACCCAGTTCTTC. Encoded protein: CASSQEHEQETQFF.